These T cell receptor beta chains were read from a single sample in a study of cytomegalovirus exposure and HLA in healthy donors. Here immunoSEQ multiplex PCR was the method, and the copy in TCRdb shows in-frame clones only, minus some. This sample has roughly 200,000 clones; about 81% occur once, and the top ten carry around 1.2%. Sequencing was carried out using PBMCs. These receptors were obtained from a woman younger than 45 in good health and CMV-seronegative. CDR3s include the opening cysteine and the closing phenylalanine or tryptophan. The D gene is left open where the match is weak. The size field is filled for only some rows; it gives once, few, many or a size class.

length	V	J	D	size	DNA	CDR3
15	TRBV13	TRBJ2-7	TRBD2	once	TGTGCCAGCAGCTTGGGAGGGTTAACGTCCTACGAGCAGTACTTC	CASSLGGLTSYEQYF
14	TRBV28	TRBJ2-5	TRBD2	.	TGTGCCAGCAGCCCGGCCGGGGGGGCGGAGACCCAGTACTTC	CASSPAGGAETQYF
14	TRBV27	TRBJ2-7	.	once	TGTGCCAGCACCGGATGGGGGCCCCCCTACGAGCAGTACTTC	CASTGWGPPYEQYF
15	TRBV6-5	TRBJ1-2	TRBD1	.	TGTGCCAGCACTCCCGTGACAGGGGCAAACTATGGCTACACCTTC	CASTPVTGANYGYTF
14	TRBV18	TRBJ2-7	TRBD1	.	TGTGCCAGCTCACCAAACAGGGGTGTGTACGAGCAGTACTTC	CASSPNRGVYEQYF
17	TRBV25-1	TRBJ2-1	.	.	TGTGCCAGCAGTGAATATCCGGAGGCAGGGGCGGACAATGAGCAGTTCTTC	CASSEYPEAGADNEQFF
16	TRBV7-9	TRBJ1-2	TRBD1	many	TGTGCCAGCAGCTATCAGCCGGGACAGGGCTACAGTGGCTACACCTTC	CASSYQPGQGYSGYTF
14	TRBV6-6	TRBJ1-5	TRBD1	once	TGTGCCAGCACCAAAGACAGGGAGAATCAGCCCCAGCATTTT	CASTKDRENQPQHF
12	TRBV2	TRBJ1-1	.	few	TGTGCCAGCACCCTCGGAGGAACTGAAGCTTTCTTT	CASTLGGTEAFF
13	TRBV5-1	TRBJ2-3	.	.	TGCGCCAGCAGCCTCTCCTCCACAGATACGCAGTATTTT	CASSLSSTDTQYF
13	TRBV19	TRBJ1-2	TRBD1	once	TGTGCCAGCGGGACAGGGGAGGGATATGGCTACACCTTC	CASGTGEGYGYTF
14	TRBV19	TRBJ2-7	TRBD1	.	TGTGCCAGCACCCGGGACAGGAGCTCCTACGAGCAGTACTTC	CASTRDRSSYEQYF
15	TRBV6-1	TRBJ2-1	.	.	TGTGCCAGCAGCCGGGACATTGTCTCCTACAATGAGCAGTTCTTC	CASSRDIVSYNEQFF
13	TRBV5-8	TRBJ1-5	.	.	TGTGCCAGCAGCTTTGAACGGGATCAGCCCCAGCATTTT	CASSFERDQPQHF
15	TRBV15	TRBJ1-1	.	once	TGTGCCACCAGCAGCGAGCCGGGGAGGAGGACTGAAGCTTTCTTT	CATSSEPGRRTEAFF
18	TRBV7-8	TRBJ2-4	.	.	TGTGCCAGCAGCTTAGTGAGTTTGTCAGGGGTAGCCAAAAACATTCAGTACTTC	CASSLVSLSGVAKNIQYF
13	TRBV19	TRBJ1-2	.	.	TGTGCCAGTAGTCCGGCGGGACCCTATGGCTACACCTTC	CASSPAGPYGYTF
13	TRBV30	TRBJ1-1	TRBD1	few	TGTGCCTGGTCTAGCACAGGGGGCACTGAAGCTTTCTTT	CAWSSTGGTEAFF
15	TRBV5-1	TRBJ1-2	TRBD1	.	TGCGCCAGCAGCTTGGGACAGGGAGCTAACTATGGCTACACCTTC	CASSLGQGANYGYTF
12	TRBV30	TRBJ2-3	.	.	TGTGCCTGGTCCCGACAGTCAGATACGCAGTATTTT	CAWSRQSDTQYF
13	TRBV6-1	TRBJ2-7	.	.	TGTGCCAGCACCCCCCGGGTCTCCTACGAGCAGTACTTC	CASTPRVSYEQYF
18	TRBV7-2	TRBJ1-6	.	.	TGTGCCAGCAGCTTAGGAGTTTACCAGGCTCTTAAGAATTCACCCCTCCACTTT	CASSLGVYQALKNSPLHF
15	TRBV9	TRBJ1-2	TRBD1	.	TGTGCCAGCGGGGGACAGTCGTCCCGGAGCTATGGCTACACCTTC	CASGGQSSRSYGYTF
15	TRBV5-4	TRBJ2-2	.	.	TGTGCCAGCAGCTTGAGTAGCGGAAACACCGGGGAGCTGTTTTTT	CASSLSSGNTGELFF
15	TRBV5-1	TRBJ1-1	.	once	TGCGCCAGCAGCTCGGAGGGGCCCATGAACACTGAAGCTTTCTTT	CASSSEGPMNTEAFF
18	TRBV5-6	TRBJ2-5	.	.	TGTGCCAGCAGCTTGAACGTGGGCAGGGGTTCATCCCGGGAGACCCAGTACTTC	CASSLNVGRGSSRETQYF
14	TRBV5-1	TRBJ2-7	TRBD2	.	TGCGCCAGCAGCCGGGCTAGCGGGTCTTACGAGCAGTACTTC	CASSRASGSYEQYF
14	TRBV5-1	TRBJ1-4	TRBD1	.	TGCGCCAGCAGCTTACAGGGGCGGGGTGAAAAACTGTTTTTT	CASSLQGRGEKLFF
15	TRBV11-3	TRBJ2-1	TRBD1	.	TGTGCCAGCAGCTTAGGGACAGGGCCCTACAATGAGCAGTTCTTC	CASSLGTGPYNEQFF
13	TRBV5-1	TRBJ2-1	.	.	TGCGCCAGCAGCTTGTATGAGGGCTATGAGCAGTTCTTC	CASSLYEGYEQFF
14	TRBV18	TRBJ1-1	.	.	TGTGCCAGCTCACCAGCGACAGTGAACACTGAAGCTTTCTTT	CASSPATVNTEAFF
14	TRBV12-5	TRBJ2-5	TRBD1	.	TGTGCTAGTGGCACCACCGGGACAGGGGCCACCCAGTACTTC	CASGTTGTGATQYF
13	TRBV19	TRBJ1-5	.	.	TGTGCCAGTAGTATCGTGGGGGGTCAGCCCCAGCATTTT	CASSIVGGQPQHF
13	TRBV5-4	TRBJ2-5	.	.	TGTGCCAGCAGCTTGGACGGAGGAGAGACCCAGTACTTC	CASSLDGGETQYF
15	TRBV4-1	TRBJ2-5	.	.	TGTGCCAGCAGCCAAGGTGAGGGAGACCAAGAGACCCAGTACTTC	CASSQGEGDQETQYF
12	TRBV30	TRBJ2-3	.	.	TGTGCCTGGACCCTGAGCACAGATACGCAGTATTTT	CAWTLSTDTQYF
15	TRBV6-1	TRBJ2-7	TRBD2	.	TGTGCCAGCAGTGGACTAGCGGGGGGACTCTACGAGCAGTACTTC	CASSGLAGGLYEQYF
14	TRBV2	TRBJ1-5	.	few	TGTGCCAGCAGTCCACAGGGCGCGTATCAGCCCCAGCATTTT	CASSPQGAYQPQHF
11	TRBV6-5	TRBJ2-5	.	.	TGTGCCAGCTTTTTAGGAGGGACCCAGTACTTC	CASFLGGTQYF
14	TRBV5-4	TRBJ1-2	.	.	TGTGCCAGCAGCTTGGAAGCCGAAATCTATGGCTACACCTTC	CASSLEAEIYGYTF
15	TRBV15	TRBJ2-7	TRBD2	.	TGTGCCACCAGCAGAGACAGGACTAGCACGTACGAGCAGTACTTC	CATSRDRTSTYEQYF
13	TRBV30	TRBJ1-4	.	few	TGTGCCTGGAGTAGGGGTGGGAATGAAAAACTGTTTTTT	CAWSRGGNEKLFF
16	TRBV2	TRBJ1-2	.	.	TGTGCCAGCAGAAGGCTATGGACAGAGCCCTGGGGGGGCTACACCTTC	CASRRLWTEPWGGYTF
13	TRBV15	TRBJ1-3	TRBD1	.	TGTGCCACCAGCAGAGTACAGGGGGCCACCATATATTTT	CATSRVQGATIYF
12	TRBV29-1	TRBJ1-4	TRBD1	.	TGCAGCGTCGGACAGGGGAACGAAAAACTGTTTTTT	CSVGQGNEKLFF
15	TRBV28	TRBJ2-7	TRBD2	.	TGTGCCAGCAGTCCGGGGACTAGCGGATACTACGAGCAGTACTTC	CASSPGTSGYYEQYF